Following are 17 T cell receptor beta chains from one sample sequenced in a study of CD8+ T cells in alopecia areata (dated by TCRdb to the late 2010s). Library generation was performed with the immunoSEQ multiplex PCR assay. For TCR sequencing, RNA was extracted from every sample and reverse transcribed into cDNA to serve as template. TCRdb re-hosts the immuneACCESS table, in-frame sequences only. Its copies lack some clones; in the studies checked, an unresolved V gene accounts for under half of them, and the cause for the rest is not known. This sample is represented by 150,000 to 200,000 clones; 60% of them were singletons. Approximately 0.97% of the sample belongs to the ten largest clones. The time point label, read with the paper, signifies: about 5 months on oral tofacitinib. What the treatment or condition label conveys for this sample: oral pan-JAK inhibitor, 5-10 mg twice daily. Sequencing was performed on CD4+ T cells sorted from blood, taken at week 24, from a patient treated with tofacitinib. These receptor sequences come from a human donor with alopecia areata.

The chain carries TRBV30 and TRBJ2-5; D might be TRBD1 (6 bases). Germline V gives CDR1 GTSNPN, CDR2 SVGIG (reference sequence). The CDR3 consists of 15 residues. V gave up 0 bases and J gave up 4 bases, with 15 bases separating them. The CDR3 protein is CAWSVPTGRGETQYF. Here the CDR3 DNA reads TGTGCCTGGAGTGTACCAACAGGGAGAGGAGAGACCCAGTACTTC.

A few counts support this clone. The chain joins TRBV7-2 to TRBJ1-2, with D possibly being TRBD1 (5 bases). Trimming removed 2 bases from V and 7 bases from J, with 11 bases in between. Germline loops: CDR1 SGHTA, CDR2 FQGNSA. The CDR3 loop spans 13 amino acids. The DNA for the CDR3 is TGTGCCAGCAGCTTATATGAGGGGCTTGGCTACACCTTC. Translated, it gives CASSLYEGLGYTF. The variable domain in full, completed from reference TRBV7-2 and TRBJ1-2, reads GAGVSQSPSNKVTEKGKDVELRCDPISGHTALYWYRQSLGQGLEFLIYFQGNSAPDKSGLPSDRFSAERTGGSVSTLTIQRTQQEDSAVYLCASSLYEGLGYTFGSGTRLTVV.

This clone was counted a single time. This rearrangement joins TRBV29-1 to TRBJ1-2, with D possibly TRBD1 on 5 matching bases. The CDR3 is made up of 11 amino acids. Germline V gene lookup returns CDR1 SQVTM and CDR2 ANQGSEA. The V end was cut by 4 bases, the J end by 4 bases, with 7 bases between. The CDR3 coding sequence is TGCAGCGTTGGGGACTTCTATGGCTACACCTTC. Its protein is CSVGDFYGYTF.

In its sample, this clone was seen a few times. This chain uses TRBV29-1 with TRBJ2-7; 12 bases map to TRBD2. Germline V gives CDR1 SQVTM, CDR2 ANQGSEA. V was clipped by 7 bases and J by 5 bases; unmatched bases: 12. CDR3 size: 15 residues. CDR3 bases: TGCAGCGCAAGAACAGGGTGGACTAGCGGGAACGAGCAGTACTTC. Protein product: CSARTGWTSGNEQYF.

The CDR3 protein is CASSLSGLATDTQYF. The DNA of the CDR3 is TGTGCCAGCAGTTTATCGGGGTTAGCAACAGATACGCAGTATTTT. This sequence joins TRBV27 and TRBJ2-3; D unresolved. Between the trimmed V and J ends, which lost 0 bases and 3 bases, there was a span of 10 bases. This CDR3 region has 15 residues. The germline V gene encodes CDR1 MNHEY and CDR2 SMNVEV (reference sequence).

The chain couples TRBV27 to TRBJ1-2; 10 nucleotides line up with TRBD1. Per the germline V gene, CDR1 is MNHEY and CDR2 is SMNVEV (reference sequence). The CDR3 is 13 residues long. Unmatched junction bases numbered 3, after V lost 4 bases and J lost 7 bases. The CDR3: CASSWDRGRGYTF. The CDR3 DNA reads TGTGCCAGCAGTTGGGACAGGGGCCGTGGCTACACCTTC.

The chain combines TRBV15 with TRBJ1-1; D not resolved. The CDR3 contains 11 residues. Germline V gene sequence: CDR1 LNHNV, CDR2 YYDKDF (reference sequence). Trimming took off 6 bases at V and 7 bases at J, with 9 bases between the two ends. CDR3 protein: CATRTNFEAFF. The CDR3, as DNA: TGTGCCACCAGGACGAATTTTGAAGCTTTCTTT.

The chain links TRBV29-1 to TRBJ1-4; 7 bases line up with TRBD1. The CDR3 has 13 residues. J gave up 7 bases and V 7 bases, and 9 bases lay outside the gene matches. CDR1 and CDR2 from the germline V gene are SQVTM and ANQGSEA. The CDR3 bases are TGCAGCGCACAGACAGGGCTCATTGAAAAACTGTTTTTT. As protein: CSAQTGLIEKLFF.

This clone has more than one count but fewer than ten. This chain connects TRBV4-3 to TRBJ1-4; a weak D match, TRBD1 (5 bases). Germline V gene data show CDR1 as LGHNA and CDR2 as YSLEER. The CDR3 is made up of 17 amino acids. Trimming removed 0 bases from V and 2 bases from J, with 13 bases in between. For the CDR3, the DNA is TGCGCCAGCAGCCAAGATGCCGGGGCTCGGACTAATGAAAAACTGTTTTTT. Its translation: CASSQDAGARTNEKLFF.

This clone occurred a few times. J is TRBJ1-1 and V is TRBV6-6, with no clear D. Looked up from germline, CDR1 is MNHNY and CDR2 is SVGAGI (reference sequence). The V end lost 6 bases, the J end lost 1 base, and 9 bases lay between the germline ends. The CDR3 is 13 amino acids. The chain's CDR3 is CASSSLKNTEAFF. CDR3 coding DNA: TGTGCCAGCAGCTCGCTTAAGAACACTGAAGCTTTCTTT.

The chain is built from TRBV5-6 and TRBJ2-6, with D hard to call. Germline CDR1 reads SGHDT; CDR2 reads YYEEEE. This CDR3 is built from 13 residues. V shed 3 bases and J shed 0 bases, with 1 base lying between them. CDR3 amino acids: CASSYSGANVLTF. The CDR3 DNA sequence: TGTGCCAGCAGCTACTCTGGGGCCAACGTCCTGACTTTC.

This clone was counted only a few times. The chain is built from TRBV9 and TRBJ2-3; 13 bases line up with TRBD2. The trim removed 2 bases at V and 5 bases at J, leaving 8 bases unmatched. The germline V gene encodes CDR1 SGDLS and CDR2 YYNGEE. This CDR3 comprises 17 residues. This chain's CDR3 is CASSVTSGGSGVDTQYF. The DNA of the CDR3 is TGTGCCAGCAGCGTGACTAGCGGGGGGTCCGGGGTAGATACGCAGTATTTT. Combining the CDR3 with reference TRBV9 and TRBJ2-3 gives the whole variable domain DSGVTQTPKHLITATGQRVTLRCSPRSGDLSVYWYQQSLDQGLQFLIQYYNGEERAKGNILERFSAQQFPDLHSELNLSSLELGDSALYFCASSVTSGGSGVDTQYFGPGTRLTVL.

This chain connects TRBV29-1 to TRBJ2-7; D might be TRBD2 (7 bases). The CDR3 extends over 13 amino acids. V lost 4 bases and J 3 bases, leaving 13 bases between the germline ends. The V gene's germline CDR1 is SQVTM and CDR2 ANQGSEA. The DNA for the CDR3 is TGCAGCGTTGGGGGGGGCGCGAGCTACGAGCAGTACTTC. It codes for CSVGGGASYEQYF.

The rearrangement joins TRBV27 to TRBJ1-2; the match to TRBD1 covers 11 bases. The CDR3 is 14 amino acids. After removal of 4 bases from V and 7 bases from J, the junction contained 5 bases not matched to a gene. Germline CDR1 MNHEY, CDR2 SMNVEV (reference sequence). CDR3 DNA: TGTGCCAGCAGTTCCCCCGGGACAGGGGGTGGCTACACCTTC. This translates into CASSSPGTGGGYTF.

V and J are TRBV10-3 and TRBJ2-1; 8 bases match TRBD2. V shed 6 bases, J shed 7 bases, and the junction held 5 bases outside the gene matches. The CDR3 has 13 residues. Germline V gene sequence: CDR1 ENHRY, CDR2 SYGVKD. As DNA, the CDR3 is TGTGCCATCAGCGGGACTAGGGGGAATGAGCAGTTCTTC. Its translation is CAISGTRGNEQFF.

The J gene is TRBJ2-5, the V gene TRBV10-3; TRBD2 matches at 11 bases. V lost 5 bases, J lost 1 base, and 3 bases stayed unmatched. The CDR3 runs 15 residues. From germline, CDR1 is ENHRY and CDR2 SYGVKD. As DNA, the CDR3 is TGTGCCATCAGTCAGACTAGCGGGGTCCAAGAGACCCAGTACTTC. It encodes CAISQTSGVQETQYF.

The table lists this clone with a count of one. The rearrangement joins TRBV5-1 to TRBJ1-1; TRBD1 is a possible D gene (5 bases). This CDR3 comprises 14 residues. Germline-derived CDR1 and CDR2 are SGHRS and YFSETQ. The germline V and J ends were trimmed by 2 bases and 6 bases, with 14 bases remaining between them. CDR3 coding DNA: TGCGCCAGCAGCTTAGACAGCACCTCCTCTGAAGCTTTCTTT. It codes for CASSLDSTSSEAFF.